These 17 T cell receptor beta chains originate from one sample sequenced in a study of shared clonotypes between healthy human individuals. Measured with immunoSEQ multiplex PCR; TCRdb has only the in-frame clones, and not every one. The sample includes roughly 2.5 million clones, approximately 90% of them seen just once. Sequencing was carried out using naive CD4+ T cells sorted from blood. Subset in this sample: CD45RA+ positively selected. All receptors come from a man aged 18-30 years in good health.

DNA for the CDR3: TGCGCCAGCAGCCTCCTTGACAGGGTGGTTCACCAAGAGACCCAGTACTTC. Protein product: CASSLLDRVVHQETQYF. The chain uses TRBV5-1 and TRBJ2-5; 7 bases are a match to TRBD1. The CDR3 has 17 residues. V shed 4 bases, J shed 0 bases, and the junction held 12 bases outside the gene matches. Germline V gene lookup returns CDR1 SGHRS and CDR2 YFSETQ.

The CDR3 bases are TGTGCCAGCAGCCCTACTCCGCCGGGACTGCTGAATTCACCCCTCCACTTT. Translating it yields CASSPTPPGLLNSPLHF. J is TRBJ1-6 and V is TRBV11-2; perhaps TRBD1 as D (5 bases). This CDR3 spans 17 amino acids. Germline V gives CDR1 SGHAT, CDR2 FQNNGV. Trimming cost V 5 bases and J 7 bases, with 21 bases left between them.

The J gene is TRBJ2-5, the V gene TRBV5-1, with D perhaps matching TRBD1 or TRBD2 (6 bases each). V gave up 0 bases and J gave up 5 bases, with 14 bases separating them. The germline CDR1 and CDR2 sequences are SGHRS and YFSETQ. This CDR3 contains 15 residues. The CDR3 spells CASSLDPGAVETQYF. Written as DNA, the CDR3 is TGCGCCAGCAGCTTGGATCCGGGGGCCGTGGAGACCCAGTACTTC.

The chain uses TRBV6-1 and TRBJ2-3; TRBD1 agrees at 11 bases. The CDR3 consists of 19 residues. CDR1 and CDR2 from the germline V gene are MNHNS and SASEGT. The V and J ends lost 1 base and 2 bases, in that order; junction bases with no gene match: 11. CDR3: CASSEGYWDRGVPTDTQYF. The DNA of the CDR3 is TGTGCCAGCAGTGAAGGCTACTGGGACAGGGGGGTCCCCACAGATACGCAGTATTTT.

The genes are TRBV11-2 and TRBJ2-3; 11 nucleotides agree with TRBD2. CDR1 is SGHAT, CDR2 FQNNGV, per germline. Germline trimming cut 5 bases from V and 6 bases from J; bases unmatched to any gene: 10. The CDR3 is 16 residues long. The CDR3 is CASSHLLAGEGDTQYF. The CDR3 bases are TGTGCCAGCAGCCACCTACTAGCGGGGGAGGGGGATACGCAGTATTTT.

This chain joins TRBV2 and TRBJ1-3; the D is unclear. In germline, CDR1 is SNHLY, CDR2 FYNNEI. CDR3 length equals 11 residues. Trimming stripped 4 bases from V and 6 bases from J, with 4 bases between. CDR3 protein: CASSAVNTIYF. The CDR3 nucleotides are TGTGCCAGCAGTGCGGTAAACACCATATATTTT. The whole variable domain, remainder taken from reference TRBV2 and TRBJ1-3, is EPEVTQTPSHQVTQMGQEVILRCVPISNHLYFYWYRQILGQKVEFLVSFYNNEISEKSEIFDDQFSVERPDGSNFTLKIRSTKLEDSAMYFCASSAVNTIYFGEGSWLTVV.

The chain employs TRBV10-2 and TRBJ2-3; D gene ambiguous. In germline, CDR1 is WSHSY, CDR2 SAAADI. With 6 bases removed from V and 4 bases from J, the gap between germline ends came to 8 bases. The CDR3 spans 12 residues. CDR3: CASSHLADTQYF. The CDR3 bases are TGCGCCAGCAGCCACTTAGCAGATACGCAGTATTTT.

The chain recombines TRBV19 with TRBJ1-6; D uncertain. The CDR3 length is 15 residues. Deletions cut 3 bases from V and 7 bases from J, with 13 bases between. Germline V CDR1 and CDR2: LNHDA, SQIVND (reference sequence). The CDR3 reads CASSIDLFGNSPLHF. CDR3 sequence (DNA): TGTGCCAGTAGTATTGATCTCTTCGGAAATTCACCCCTCCACTTT.

The chain is built from TRBV6-6 and TRBJ2-3; weak D call: TRBD2 (5 bases). V lost 5 bases to trimming and J lost 2 bases, with 5 bases between them. CDR1 is MNHNY and CDR2 is SVGAGI in the germline V gene (reference sequence). The CDR3 runs to 12 residues. The CDR3 is CASSGLTDTQYF. The CDR3 DNA is TGTGCCAGCAGTGGACTCACAGATACGCAGTATTTT.

This chain connects TRBV11-2 to TRBJ2-2, with 7 bases matching TRBD1. V dropped 7 bases and J dropped 6; count of bases not matched to a gene: 14. Germline V lookup: CDR1 SGHAT, CDR2 FQNNGV. The CDR3 has 16 residues. In DNA form, the CDR3 reads TGTGCCAGCAACCACAGGGGAACCGTGAGGTCCGGGGAGCTGTTTTTT. It specifies CASNHRGTVRSGELFF.

The J gene is TRBJ2-5, the V gene TRBV18; D is tentatively TRBD1 or TRBD2 (5 bases each). The V and J ends lost 3 bases and 11 bases respectively, with 10 bases between them. The CDR3 has 11 amino acids. The V gene's germline CDR1 is KGHSH and CDR2 LQKENI. CDR3 amino acids: CASSPRDQQYF. CDR3 nucleotide sequence: TGTGCCAGCTCACCCCGGGACCAGCAGTACTTC.

The V call is TRBV21-1, the J call TRBJ1-4; TRBD1 is taken as the D call from the table, unchecked against the DNA. TRBV21-1 is listed as a pseudogene. CDR3 length: 14 amino acids. For the CDR3, the DNA is TGTGCCAGCAGCTCACAGGAGATTAATGAAAAACTGTTTTTT. Amino acid sequence: CASSSQEINEKLFF.

This chain connects TRBV18 to TRBJ1-5; D is possibly TRBD1 (5 bases). Germline loops: CDR1 KGHSH, CDR2 LQKENI. Trimming took 2 bases from V and 0 from J, leaving 11 bases between them. The CDR3 totals 16 residues. CDR3 in amino acids: CASSPSGLNSNQPQHF. The CDR3 bases are TGTGCCAGCTCACCATCAGGGCTCAATAGCAATCAGCCCCAGCATTTT.

The chain has TRBV5-1 and TRBJ2-2, with 12 positions matching TRBD2. CDR3 length: 16 amino acids. Germline values: CDR1 SGHRS, CDR2 YFSETQ. Trimming removed 3 bases from V and 0 bases from J; junction bases left unmatched: 0. CDR3 coding DNA: TGCGCCAGCAGCTGGACTAGCGGGGCGAACACCGGGGAGCTGTTTTTT. Its translation is CASSWTSGANTGELFF.

J is TRBJ2-3 and V is TRBV6-5; 8 nucleotides align to TRBD1. The CDR3 has 15 residues. V lost 6 bases and J lost 0; bases outside the gene matches: 5. Germline CDR1 reads MNHEY; CDR2 reads SVGAGI. The CDR3 loop is CASRPDRASTDTQYF. DNA for the CDR3: TGTGCCAGCAGACCGGACAGGGCAAGCACAGATACGCAGTATTTT.

This rearrangement joins TRBV5-1 to TRBJ2-4, with 8 positions matching TRBD2. CDR3 length: 17 residues. Germline values: CDR1 SGHRS, CDR2 YFSETQ. The V and J ends lost 4 bases and 0 bases, in that order; junction bases with no gene match: 9. The CDR3 sequence: CASSGGSGSRAKNIQYF. DNA of the CDR3: TGCGCCAGCAGCGGGGGGAGCGGGAGCAGAGCCAAAAACATTCAGTACTTC.

The chain links TRBV7-2 to TRBJ1-4; TRBD1 is a possible D gene (5 bases). The CDR3 has 16 amino acids. V shed 2 bases and J shed 3 bases, with 13 bases lying between them. Germline V lookup: CDR1 SGHTA, CDR2 FQGNSA. The CDR3 DNA reads as TGTGCCAGCAGCTTAATGGGTCCGGGGGCTAATGAAAAACTGTTTTTT. Residues: CASSLMGPGANEKLFF.